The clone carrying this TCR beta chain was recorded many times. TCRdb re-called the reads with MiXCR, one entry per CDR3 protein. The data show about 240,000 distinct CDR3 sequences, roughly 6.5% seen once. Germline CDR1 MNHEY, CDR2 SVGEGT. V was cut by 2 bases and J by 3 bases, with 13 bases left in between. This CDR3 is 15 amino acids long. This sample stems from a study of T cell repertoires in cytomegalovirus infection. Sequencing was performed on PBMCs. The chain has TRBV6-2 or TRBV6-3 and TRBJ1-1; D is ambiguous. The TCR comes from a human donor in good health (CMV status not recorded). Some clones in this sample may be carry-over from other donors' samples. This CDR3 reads CASSYGKEGYTEAFF. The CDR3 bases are TGTGCCAGCAGTTACGGAAAGGAAGGGTACACTGAAGCTTTCTTT.